This T cell receptor beta chain was observed in a study of cytomegalovirus exposure and HLA in healthy donors. The study, taken as a whole, reports: Cytomegalovirus association was listed for about 170 TCR beta chains. Later analysis suggested most CMV-associated TCR beta chains were HLA-restricted.

The PCR made use of 60 Vbeta and 13 Jbeta primers. Data came from immunoSEQ multiplex PCR; TCRdb stores just in-frame clones and leaves some out. The sample records about 140,000 clones, approximately 80% being singletons. This CDR3 has 16 residues. V lost 0 bases and J lost 3, with 15 bases in between. The germline V gene encodes CDR1 MGHRA and CDR2 YSYEKL. Concerning this clone: Its antigen remains unidentified.

This rearrangement joins TRBV4-1 to TRBJ2-7; a possible D gene is TRBD2 (6 bases). This sequence was found in a man aged 35 to 55 in good health and CMV-seronegative. Material for sequencing was PBMCs. The CDR3 region is CASSQEWLANDYEQYF. CDR3 bases: TGCGCCAGCAGCCAAGAGTGGCTAGCGAATGACTACGAGCAGTACTTC.